This entry lists 18 T cell receptor beta chains sequenced from one sample in a study of blood T cell repertoires in COVID-19. Sequencing used immunoSEQ multiplex PCR; TCRdb keeps in-frame clones, though not all of them. The sample lists 65,000 to 95,000 clones, roughly 87% seen once, with roughly 6.6% in the top ten. The sequenced sample consisted of peripheral blood. The receptor source for this set is an older man with acute or convalescent COVID-19.

The sample holds one count of this clone. The rearrangement joins TRBV4-1 to TRBJ1-4, with D perhaps matching TRBD1 (5 bases). Germline loops: CDR1 MGHRA, CDR2 YSYEKL. The CDR3 is made up of 15 amino acids. The V end was cut by 2 bases, the J end by 5 bases, with 12 bases between. The CDR3 sequence: CASSQSRGGNEKLFF. In DNA, the CDR3 is TGCGCCAGCAGCCAATCCCGGGGGGGGAATGAAAAACTGTTTTTT.

The J gene is TRBJ2-7, the V gene TRBV9; 8 bases agree with TRBD1. Per germline, CDR1 SGDLS and CDR2 YYNGEE. The CDR3 is 14 residues long. J was trimmed by 5 bases and V by 2 bases; bases with no gene match: 6. The CDR3 coding sequence is TGTGCCAGCAGCGTTAACAGGGGGTCCGACGAGCAGTACTTC. This sequence encodes CASSVNRGSDEQYF.

This chain connects TRBV5-4 to TRBJ1-6; 10 nucleotides agree with TRBD1. V dropped 0 bases and J dropped 7; count of bases not matched to a gene: 1. CDR3 size: 15 residues. Germline V gene data show CDR1 as SGHNT and CDR2 as YYREEE (reference sequence). The CDR3 is CASSLGQGANSPLHF. For the CDR3, the DNA is TGTGCCAGCAGCTTGGGACAGGGGGCCAATTCACCCCTCCACTTT.

This clone was detected only a few times. The V gene is TRBV27, the J gene TRBJ1-6, with 9 nucleotides matching TRBD1. J gave up 14 bases and V 3 bases, and 8 bases lay outside the gene matches. This CDR3 is 14 amino acids long. Germline values: CDR1 MNHEY, CDR2 SMNVEV (reference sequence). The chain's CDR3 is CASSFWDRAATLHF. The DNA of the CDR3 is TGTGCCAGCAGTTTCTGGGACAGGGCCGCGACCCTCCACTTT.

The V gene is TRBV18, the J gene TRBJ1-1, with 9 bases identical to TRBD1. Germline assignment: CDR1 KGHSH and CDR2 LQKENI. V gave up 5 bases and J gave up 4 bases; unmatched junction bases: 8. CDR3 size: 15 residues. CDR3 residues: CASSSDRGASTEAFF. CDR3 coding DNA: TGTGCCAGCTCATCAGACAGGGGGGCGAGCACTGAAGCTTTCTTT.

The chain is built from TRBV6-2 or TRBV6-3 and TRBJ2-7; TRBD2 is a possible D gene (5 bases). The CDR3 spans 14 residues. Germline V lookup: CDR1 MNHEY, CDR2 SVGEGT. V lost 2 bases and J 5 bases, leaving 13 bases between the germline ends. The CDR3 region is CASSYGGYFDEQYF. The CDR3 DNA is TGTGCCAGCAGTTACGGCGGGTATTTCGACGAGCAGTACTTC.

This chain links TRBV19 with TRBJ2-1; the D gene is possibly TRBD2 (5 bases). Germline values: CDR1 LNHDA, CDR2 SQIVND (reference sequence). The CDR3 covers 15 residues. V was pared by 7 bases and J by 0 bases, with 13 bases between. CDR3 nucleotides: TGTGCCAGTACCCCTCGGGATAGCTCCTACAATGAGCAGTTCTTC. Its translation is CASTPRDSSYNEQFF.

The chain carries TRBV18 and TRBJ2-7, with 9 bases that match TRBD1. J lost 4 bases, V lost 2 bases, and 12 bases had no gene match. CDR1 is KGHSH, CDR2 LQKENI, per germline. The length of the CDR3 is 17 residues. The CDR3 nucleotides are TGTGCCAGCTCACCAAGGCTGCTAACAGGGGGCTATTACGAGCAGTACTTC. Its protein product is CASSPRLLTGGYYEQYF.

The V call is TRBV6-6, the J call TRBJ1-2, with 9 bases aligning to TRBD1. With 5 bases clipped from V and 8 bases from J, the junction kept 12 bases outside the gene matches. Germline values: CDR1 MNHNY, CDR2 SVGAGI (reference sequence). The CDR3 contains 15 residues. CDR3 bases: TGTGCCAGCAGTAGCAGGGGACAGGGATCGATCGGCTACACCTTC. It codes for CASSSRGQGSIGYTF.

The rearrangement uses TRBV5-4 and TRBJ2-7; 10 bases fit TRBD1. CDR1 SGHNT and CDR2 YYREEE come from the germline V gene (reference sequence). The CDR3 length is 14 residues. Unmatched junction bases numbered 5, after V lost 3 bases and J lost 5 bases. The CDR3: CASSWGQGKDEQYF. The DNA of the CDR3 is TGTGCCAGCAGCTGGGGACAGGGGAAGGACGAGCAGTACTTC.

The rearrangement links TRBV7-2 to TRBJ1-5; TRBD1 is a possible D gene (6 bases). The CDR3 length is 16 residues. Per germline, CDR1 SGHTA and CDR2 FQGNSA. Trimming pared 5 bases from V and 1 base from J, leaving 15 bases between. CDR3 loop: CASSRGGQGSNQPQHF. The CDR3, as DNA: TGTGCCAGCAGCAGGGGGGGTCAGGGCAGCAATCAGCCCCAGCATTTT.

The rearrangement joins TRBV4-3 to TRBJ2-2, with 11 bases identical to TRBD2. With V trimmed by 6 bases and J by 0 bases, 0 bases remained unmatched. The germline gives CDR1 LGHNA, CDR2 YSLEER. The CDR3 is made up of 15 amino acids. CDR3 bases: TGCGCCAGCAGGACTAGCGGGACGAACACCGGGGAGCTGTTTTTT. It codes for CASRTSGTNTGELFF.

Here the CDR3 reads CASSILRVDQPQHF. The CDR3 DNA is TGTGCCAGCAGTATACTCAGGGTCGATCAGCCCCAGCATTTT. The rearrangement joins TRBV28 to TRBJ1-5, with TRBD1 as a possible D gene (5 bases). This CDR3 region has 14 residues. Germline-derived CDR1 and CDR2 are MDHEN and SYDVKM. V was cut by 5 bases and J by 5 bases, with 13 bases left in between.

The chain links TRBV2 to TRBJ2-3; TRBD2 is a possible D gene (6 bases). Trimming removed 7 bases at V and 11 bases at J, with 40 bases between. The CDR3 loop spans 20 amino acids. From germline, CDR1 is SNHLY and CDR2 FYNNEI. CDR3 loop: CASTPDSRPGTPLRRNGQYF. The CDR3 region has the DNA TGTGCCAGCACCCCCGATTCCAGGCCCGGGACTCCCCTCAGGCGCAACGGGCAGTATTTT.

The V and J genes are TRBV29-1 and TRBJ2-3, with unresolved D. Germline-derived CDR1 and CDR2 are SQVTM and ANQGSEA. The CDR3 consists of 14 residues. Trimming pared 4 bases from V and 1 base from J, leaving 12 bases between. CDR3 DNA sequence: TGCAGCGTTGGATTTTCCAGTCGCACAGATACGCAGTATTTT. Amino acids: CSVGFSSRTDTQYF.

This chain joins TRBV28 and TRBJ1-6; no clear D. The V gene's germline CDR1 is MDHEN and CDR2 SYDVKM. The ends were cut back, 5 bases at V and 9 bases at J, with 8 bases in the middle. This CDR3 is built from 12 residues. The CDR3 is CASSATVSPLHF. As DNA, the CDR3 is TGTGCCAGCAGTGCGACTGTTTCACCCCTCCACTTT.

The chain combines TRBV28 with TRBJ1-2, with 7 bases that match TRBD1. The V gene end was trimmed by 6 bases and the J gene end by 2 bases; junction bases not matched to a gene: 3. The germline CDR1 and CDR2 sequences are MDHEN and SYDVKM. The CDR3 runs 13 residues. CDR3 coding DNA: TGTGCCAGCAGGACAGGGCAGAACTATGGCTACACCTTC. Translating it yields CASRTGQNYGYTF.

The rearrangement joins TRBV7-2 to TRBJ2-3; D perhaps matches TRBD1 (5 bases). CDR1 SGHTA and CDR2 FQGNSA come from the germline V gene. The CDR3 length is 13 residues. V lost 5 bases and J 4 bases, leaving 10 bases between the germline ends. CDR3 DNA sequence: TGTGCCAGCAGCGGACAAGGCCCAGATACGCAGTATTTT. Its translation: CASSGQGPDTQYF.